This TCR beta chain was observed in a study of lymphopenia after photon versus proton radiotherapy. CDR1 and CDR2 (germline): MGHRA, YSYEKL. The CDR3 has 15 amino acids. Trimming cost V 3 bases and J 3 bases; bases outside gene matches: 4. Remarks on this clone: The target antigen is unknown.

General observations from the study: After lymphocyte nadir, photon-treated repertoires showed oligoclonal expansion, especially CD8+ Temra. Post-nadir TCR diversity decline inversely tracked overall survival among those who died. Relative stability marked proton patients; photon patients lost diversity and naive cells.

TCRdb's table, derived via immunoSEQ multiplex PCR, lists solely in-frame clones and lacks some. The table lists approximately 80,000 clones, 80% to 90% of them singletons. The chain employs TRBV4-1 and TRBJ2-3; 9 nucleotides agree with TRBD1. The sequencing used peripheral blood, collected from a patient treated with proton-based radiotherapy. This sequence was found in a man aged 55 to 70 with pancreatic cancer. The CDR3 nucleotides read TGCGCCAGCAGCCAGGGGACAGGGATGACAGATACGCAGTATTTT. Translating it yields CASSQGTGMTDTQYF.